This T cell receptor beta chain appears in the sequencing data of a study of beta chain features in type 1 diabetes (dated by TCRdb to the late 2010s). Background on the whole study: No differences in mean age, gender distribution, total cell number or subset yield were found between patients and healthy donors. In the study, recently diagnosed type 1 diabetes patients and matched healthy donors were compared on the TCRB repertoires of their sorted circulating CD4+ T cell subsets. Across all samples, some 110,000,000 sorted cells were examined, and cell number per subset correlated strongly with RNA yield. Whereas all 30 or so donors provided naive and central memory subsets, regulatory and stem cell-like memory subsets were isolated from just 8 patients and roughly 8 healthy donors.

Each donor gave one peripheral blood draw, approximately 110 mL on average, collected into heparinised tubes. A BD FACSAria II was used to sort naive, central memory, regulatory and stem cell-like memory CD4+ T cells with a panel that included CD45RO, CCR7, CD25, CD127, CD95 and CD27. All sorted populations exceeded 95% purity. Right away, PBMCs were isolated by Lymphoprep density gradient centrifugation and were stained directly, with no culture step. Samples were stained and sorted in pairs, with one healthy donor and one patient per experiment, so that batch effects were minimized. Points the paper makes about the study in general: Because the HLA sub-analyses included only small numbers of individuals, any influence of HLA type on TCRB rearrangement was left unresolved. In all four CD4+ subsets, TCRB CDR3 length was moderately but significantly shorter in type 1 diabetes patients. Shorter templates might be favored by PCR, yet because patient and control samples were amplified and corrected together, any such skew would affect both groups equally. Because cDNA was sequenced instead of genomic DNA, highly expressing activated cells could be over-represented, though the groups showed no difference in activation or CD3 levels. At VDJ recombination sites, type 1 diabetes patients had fewer insertions and more deleted nucleotides, which implies abnormalities in thymic rearrangement. The naive, central memory and regulatory TCRB repertoires appeared to resemble one another more closely among patients than among healthy donors.

The entire isolated RNA was reverse transcribed using the High Capacity cDNA Reverse Transcription Kit, and thus expressed TCRB transcripts were sequenced. Naive, central memory and regulatory T cell samples underwent deep immunoSEQ sequencing, averaging around 3.7 million total reads per sample. Sorted cells were lysed in RLT buffer and RNA was extracted with DNase-treated RNeasy Micro or Mini kits, depending on cell number. To prevent cross-contamination, each cell subset was processed individually, whereas patient and healthy donor samples were processed jointly. TCRB sequences were amplified from cDNA with the immunoSEQ multiplex PCR, producing 87-bp fragments spanning the CDR3 region. The amplicons were sequenced using the Illumina HiSeq platform. On the study's bioinformatics: Synthetic template baselines were used to correct PCR bias computationally, reads within Hamming distance 2 were collapsed, and singletons that could not be merged were discarded. By aligning reads against IMGT, V, D and J genes, CDR3 length, and insertions or deletions at six rearrangement sites were assigned. Within each subset, clonotype counts were normalized to sorted cell number, after which true diversity and Gini coefficients were computed with the tcR R package. Repertoire sharing was quantified using the overlap coefficient calculated on TCRB nucleotide sequences. This is the immuneACCESS table as TCRdb keeps it, with only in-frame sequences that have V and J called. A part of the clones is gone; compared with another copy, unresolved V genes explain less than half, and the rest is unexplained. From that table come the V and J calls and clone size; the DNA was used to work out D and trimming. The sample table lists about 140,000 clones, approximately 10% of them with a count of one. Approximately 0.69% of the sample is taken by the ten largest.

Including the terminal cysteine and phenylalanine, the CDR3 comprises 16 residues. Here the CDR3 DNA is all that survives: 48 bases in frame from base 1. Per the germline V gene, SGHRS is the CDR1 and YFSETQ is the CDR2. Germline trimming: 0 bases from V, 2 bases from J; junction bases outside gene matches: 3. This clone was counted between two and nine times. This clone's antigen is unknown. Per-base quality was not reported, and no clone a single base away is much larger than it. This TCR was sampled from a woman in her thirties or forties in good health. Sequencing was performed on central memory CD4+ T cells from blood. This chain is built from TRBV5-1 and TRBJ2-1, with TRBD2 identical over 9 junction bases. Here is the DNA: TGCGCCAGCAGCTTGGACGCGGGGGGGCCCTACAATGAGCAGTTCTTC. Its amino acids are CASSLDAGGPYNEQFF.